A single sample gave rise to the 2 T cell receptor beta chains below, sequenced in a study of T cell repertoires in cytomegalovirus infection. TCRdb itself ran the reads through MiXCR, one entry per CDR3 protein. The sample carries around 750,000 distinct CDR3 sequences, approximately 32% recorded once. These receptors have no identified antigens. Sequenced here: cultured CD8+ T cells from PBMCs, sampled from culture after CMV antigen stimulation. These receptors originate from a human donor in good health (CMV status not recorded). Some clones in this sample may be carry-over from other donors' samples.

This chain uses TRBV10-3 with TRBJ1-2; perhaps TRBD1 as D (5 bases). The CDR3 is made up of 13 amino acids. V shed 6 bases and J shed 4 bases, with 12 bases lying between them. The germline V gene has CDR1 ENHRY and CDR2 SYGVKD. In nucleotides, the CDR3 is TGTGCCATCAGAGGGACGGGGCCCTATGGCTACACCTTC. This translates into CAIRGTGPYGYTF.

This chain's CDR3 is CASSPYPVTGNTEAFF. The CDR3 DNA sequence: TGTGCCAGCAGCCCGTACCCGGTGACAGGGAACACTGAAGCTTTCTTT. The genes are TRBV7-6 and TRBJ1-1; D might be TRBD1 (6 bases). The V gene's germline CDR1 is SGHVS and CDR2 FNYEAQ. Trimming removed 5 bases from V and 1 base from J, with 17 bases in between. The CDR3 covers 16 residues.